A selection of T cell receptor beta chains follows, all from one sample in a study of monozygotic twins with inflammatory bowel disease. TCRdb re-called the 5' RACE reads; one entry per CDR3 protein, DNA not given. The repertoire table contains 300,000 to 400,000 distinct CDR3 sequences. The sample comprised blood. These receptors were collected from a human donor with ulcerative colitis or Crohn's disease, or a healthy co-twin of an affected twin (not recorded which). Both conserved end residues are part of each CDR3.

j_gene | v_gene | CDR3aa
TRBJ2-7 | TRBV29-1 | CSARTEGYEQYF
TRBJ1-3 | TRBV20-1 | CSAYRGVGTIYF
TRBJ2-3 | TRBV7-8 | CASSFPPGGLGVDTQYF
TRBJ1-5 | TRBV20-1 | CSARKYLGRGDQPQHF
TRBJ2-7 | TRBV11-3 | CASRGTYEQYF
TRBJ1-5 | TRBV27 | CASSLSRDQPQHF
TRBJ1-2 | TRBV30 | CAWSYGRYGYTF
TRBJ2-3 | TRBV20-1 | CSARLVMFNTQYF
TRBJ1-4 | TRBV12-3/TRBV12-4 | CASSLDRTEKLFF
TRBJ1-2 | TRBV10-2 | CASSESGETYYGYTF
TRBJ2-1 | TRBV20-1 | CSVEPPENNEQFF
TRBJ2-2 | TRBV12-3/TRBV12-4 | CASKSGVNTGELFF
TRBJ1-5 | TRBV20-1 | CSAGSGSNQPQHF
TRBJ2-7 | TRBV7-9 | CASSFVYEQYF
TRBJ2-1 | TRBV20-1 | CSARDSSGGDYNEQFF
TRBJ2-7 | TRBV14 | CASSSGLGQGPSYEQYF
TRBJ2-1 | TRBV11-2 | CASSLVMTSGGASDSEQFF
TRBJ2-1 | TRBV6-1 | CASRTGTSGGNEQFF
TRBJ2-5 | TRBV3-1 | CASSQAFETQYF
TRBJ1-5 | TRBV27 | CASSATQGRQPQHF
TRBJ2-1 | TRBV27 | CASMFGVRGSSYNEQFF
TRBJ2-5 | TRBV7-2 | CASSLTLAGQYF
TRBJ2-7 | TRBV28 | CASSLGSGAYEQHF
TRBJ1-2 | TRBV6-1 | CATRGQGRKYGYTF
TRBJ2-1 | TRBV29-1 | CSGDIYNEQFF
TRBJ2-6 | TRBV6-1 | CASASRPGANVLTF
TRBJ2-2 | TRBV6-5 | CVSRETGTGELFF
TRBJ2-1 | TRBV20-1 | CSAKGTSGEGFYNEQFF
TRBJ1-5 | TRBV20-1 | CSARDKAGARRLPQHF
TRBJ2-3 | TRBV6-6 | CAILAGGTDTQYF
TRBJ2-2 | TRBV18 | CASSPIILQNTGELFF
TRBJ2-3 | TRBV3-1 | CASSQETSGGTLISDTQYF
TRBJ2-2 | TRBV11-3 | CASSSREGGTGELFF
TRBJ2-2 | TRBV15 | CATSALLLGGGGELFF
TRBJ2-1 | TRBV5-1 | CASSLEATGAHEQFF
TRBJ1-5 | TRBV7-9 | CASSLGTGSGNQPQHF
TRBJ1-2 | TRBV11-2 | CASSVEHYGYTF
TRBJ2-7 | TRBV10-3 | CAISEQGDSYEQYF
TRBJ2-1 | TRBV5-1 | CASAGGSYNEQFF
TRBJ2-3 | TRBV19 | CASSTDSRDTQYF
TRBJ1-2 | TRBV20-1 | CSAGDGGQDGYTF
TRBJ1-6 | TRBV19 | CASSISLGDGPSPLHF
TRBJ2-7 | TRBV12-3/TRBV12-4 | CASSSSLGQRGNEQYF
TRBJ1-2 | TRBV20-1 | CSASPTGAGGYTF
TRBJ2-5 | TRBV18 | CASSPIEGVETQYF
TRBJ2-1 | TRBV5-4 | CASSLESREQFF
TRBJ1-2 | TRBV27 | CASSPQTGEYGYTF
TRBJ2-5 | TRBV28 | CASSLWRGLAEETQYF
TRBJ1-5 | TRBV23-1 | CASSQSTSSGTGQYSNQPQHF
TRBJ2-3 | TRBV20-1 | CSARGRFRDTQYF
TRBJ1-2 | TRBV12-3/TRBV12-4 | CASSPLSGTGNGNYGYTF
TRBJ2-3 | TRBV5-1 | CASSLDIQTTDTQYF
TRBJ2-5 | TRBV10-3 | CATQGAQETQYF
TRBJ2-6 | TRBV20-1 | CSASINSGANVLTF
TRBJ2-5 | TRBV2 | CASSEYGTQYF
TRBJ2-4 | TRBV12-3/TRBV12-4 | CASSFDLTLAKNIQYF
TRBJ2-5 | TRBV9 | CASSVGTGLWGGQETQYF
TRBJ2-6 | TRBV29-1 | CSVAPARVSGANVLTF
TRBJ1-5 | TRBV7-8 | CASSPRRAAGPQHF